The clone carrying this TCR beta chain was observed a few times. As yet, its antigen is unknown. This sample is drawn from a study of human T cells and chemical hapten exposure. Study information: Alopecia universalis, totalis or areata was present in patients who were mostly female.

The sample's time point: patch test 1, 2 weeks after DPC sensitization. Treatment here: therapeutic diphenylcyclopropenone sensitization with weekly scalp DPC. Researchers sampled blood before each patch test went on. The library gave individual cDNA molecules unique molecular identifiers. TCRdb itself ran the RACE reads through MiXCR, one entry per CDR3 protein. The sample carries roughly 160,000 distinct CDR3 sequences, about 14% recorded once. This CDR3 comprises 15 residues. Trimming pared 6 bases from V and 4 bases from J, leaving 15 bases between. Germline V gene sequence: CDR1 MNHEY, CDR2 SMNVEV (reference sequence). General study findings and limits: Once DPC sensitization occurred, TCRs above 1 in 1000 frequency showed no change.

The specimen was whole blood, collected in connection with sensitization to the hapten diphenylcyclopropenone (DPC). The receptor was isolated from a young woman with alopecia areata. Some clones in this sample may be carry-over from other donors' samples. The chain couples TRBV27 to TRBJ2-2; D possibly corresponds to TRBD2 (7 bases). The DNA of the CDR3 is TGTGCCAGCAGCCGGGGGGCAGGGGCCACCGGGGAGCTGTTTTTT. It specifies CASSRGAGATGELFF.